The entry below describes one T cell receptor beta chain. Its antigen is still unknown. The data derive from a study of OX40 agonist ivuxolimab in advanced cancers. Study results and limitations: Among T cells, CD8+ cells averaged more expanded clones than CD4+ cells.

Profiling relied on immunoSEQ multiplex PCR, and the TCRdb table lists in-frame clones only, not all of them. The table lists roughly 70,000 clones, just over 85% of them singletons. Germline CDR1 and CDR2: MNHGY and SVAAGI. The CDR3 loop spans 15 amino acids. V was shortened by 0 bases and J by 3 bases, with 12 bases between the two germline ends. The sample consisted of CD4+ or CD8+ T cells sorted from blood, taken in a trial of the OX40 agonist ivuxolimab. This receptor was taken from an adult with an advanced solid tumor such as melanoma, head and neck, liver or kidney cancer. V and J are TRBV6-9 and TRBJ2-7, with D possibly TRBD2 on 5 matching bases. CDR3 nucleotides: TGTGCCAGCAGTTATTCGAGGACTCCGAACTACGAGCAGTACTTC. This translates into CASSYSRTPNYEQYF.